This T cell receptor (beta chain) emerged from a study of CD8+CD57+ T cells in acquired aplastic anemia. Study at large: The average for DNA from sorted CD4+ and CD8+ cells was roughly 3 ug. Study-wide results and caveats: In common between the patients and the controls were approximately 30 CD8+ CDR3 sequences. Patients were compared with controls for CD8+ Simpson's diversity, and no significant difference emerged.

Germline V gives CDR1 LNHNV, CDR2 YYDKDF (reference sequence). V shed 2 bases, J shed 6 bases, and the junction held 9 bases outside the gene matches. The CDR3 consists of 15 residues. TCR beta VDJ and CDR3 profiles were obtained from a genomic DNA template. TCRdb fed the reads into MiXCR, producing one record per CDR3 protein. The data contain more than 250,000 distinct CDR3 sequences, 56% of them singletons. This clonotype was detected only a few times. Antigen: not known. The origin of this receptor is a human donor with severe aplastic anemia or a healthy control (not recorded which). The chain carries TRBV15 and TRBJ1-2; 7 bases line up with TRBD1. Sequencing input: sorted CD4+, CD8+, or CD8+CD57+ T cells (not recorded which) from PBMCs. The DNA for the CDR3 is TGTGCCACCAGCAGACTTGGGCAGGGGGAGGATGGCTACACCTTC. The encoded protein is CATSRLGQGEDGYTF.